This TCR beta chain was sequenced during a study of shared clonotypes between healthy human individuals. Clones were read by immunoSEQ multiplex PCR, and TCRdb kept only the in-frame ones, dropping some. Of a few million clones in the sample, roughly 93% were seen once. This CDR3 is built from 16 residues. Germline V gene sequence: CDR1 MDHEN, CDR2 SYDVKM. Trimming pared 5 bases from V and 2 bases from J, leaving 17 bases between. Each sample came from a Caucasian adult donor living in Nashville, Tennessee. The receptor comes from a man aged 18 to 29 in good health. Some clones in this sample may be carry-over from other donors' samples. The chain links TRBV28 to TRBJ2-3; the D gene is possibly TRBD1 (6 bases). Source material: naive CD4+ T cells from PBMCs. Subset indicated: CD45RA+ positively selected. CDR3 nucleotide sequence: TGTGCCAGCAGTAGAGGACTCAGGGGACACACAGATACGCAGTATTTT. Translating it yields CASSRGLRGHTDTQYF.